This TCR beta chain was captured in a study of T cells in Graves' hyperthyroidism and ophthalmopathy. Researchers amplified the TCR beta CDR3 regions from RNA transcripts. HTBI primers drove first-round RT-PCR of the TCR CDR3. One entry per CDR3 protein, called by TCRdb with MiXCR from the multiplex PCR reads. The table has roughly 420,000 distinct CDR3 sequences, about a sixth seen once. This clonotype was recorded at least ten times. Germline V gives CDR1 MNHEY, CDR2 SMNVEV (reference sequence). Trimming left V 1 base short and J 8 bases short, with 15 bases between. CDR3 size: 15 residues. Sequencing used blood. V and J are TRBV27 and TRBJ1-5; TRBD1 is a possible D gene (5 bases). This TCR was recovered from a woman in her late teens or twenties with Graves' hyperthyroidism. CDR3 in DNA: TGTGCCAGCAGTTTATGGGGGTCCCGGGGAGAGCCCCAGCATTTT. This gives the protein CASSLWGSRGEPQHF.